This entry lists 31 T cell receptor beta chains sequenced from one sample in a study of shared clonotypes between healthy human individuals. Here immunoSEQ multiplex PCR was the method, and the copy in TCRdb shows in-frame clones only, minus some. The sample holds roughly 530,000 clones; less than 96% are singletons and the top ten take about 0.057%. The sample was naive CD4+ T cells sorted from blood. The sample's subset: CD45RA+ positively selected. These receptors were obtained from a woman in her twenties or thirties in good health.

V is TRBV7-8 and J is TRBJ2-7; TRBD2 aligns across 10 bases. This CDR3 is 16 amino acids long. CDR1 is SGHVS, CDR2 FQNEAQ, per germline. The V and J ends lost 2 bases and 1 base, in that order; junction bases with no gene match: 5. In DNA form, the CDR3 reads TGTGCCAGCAGCTTAACTAGCGGGATGTCGTCCTACGAGCAGTACTTC. Protein sequence: CASSLTSGMSSYEQYF. Together with reference TRBV7-8 and TRBJ2-7, the CDR3 gives the full variable domain: GAGVSQSPRYKVAKRGQDVALRCDPISGHVSLFWYQQALGQGPEFLTYFQNEAQLDKSGLPSDRFFAERPEGSVSTLKIQRTQQEDSAVYLCASSLTSGMSSYEQYFGPGTRLTVT.

This chain links TRBV7-2 with TRBJ1-5; 8 nucleotides agree with TRBD1. The CDR3 has 15 residues. Per germline, CDR1 SGHTA and CDR2 FQGNSA. The trim removed 1 base at V and 6 bases at J, leaving 5 bases unmatched. CDR3 bases: TGTGCCAGCAGCTTAGTGGACAGGGCGGGTCAGCCCCAGCATTTT. Translating it yields CASSLVDRAGQPQHF.

This rearrangement joins TRBV7-2 to TRBJ2-1; TRBD2 matches at 15 bases. The CDR3 runs to 15 residues. Germline trimming cut 4 bases from V and 10 bases from J; bases unmatched to any gene: 5. The germline gives CDR1 SGHTA, CDR2 FQGNSA. The CDR3 is CASSSGLAGGREQFF. CDR3 bases: TGTGCCAGCAGCTCGGGACTAGCGGGAGGACGAGAGCAGTTCTTC.

V gene TRBV2 combines with J gene TRBJ1-4; possible D gene TRBD1, 6 bases. Trimming cost V 3 bases and J 3 bases, with 11 bases left between them. Germline V gene lookup returns CDR1 SNHLY and CDR2 FYNNEI. This CDR3 comprises 15 residues. The CDR3 spells CASSDTGAANEKLFF. CDR3 nucleotides: TGTGCCAGCAGTGATACGGGGGCGGCTAATGAAAAACTGTTTTTT.

The chain uses TRBV4-1 and TRBJ2-5, with D possibly TRBD2 on 6 matching bases. The CDR3 spans 15 residues. With 4 bases removed from V and 3 bases from J, the gap between germline ends came to 15 bases. CDR1 and CDR2 (germline): MGHRA, YSYEKL. In DNA, the CDR3 is TGCGCCAGCAGCCTAGCGGCGCCGTTTAAAGAGACCCAGTACTTC. This codes for CASSLAAPFKETQYF.

V usage is TRBV27 and J usage is TRBJ1-1, with a tentative D call TRBD1 (5 bases). Trimming stripped 4 bases from V and 5 bases from J, with 11 bases between. The V gene's germline CDR1 is MNHEY and CDR2 SMNVEV (reference sequence). CDR3 length: 13 amino acids. CDR3 amino acids: CASSYGGSTEAFF. The DNA for the CDR3 is TGTGCCAGCAGTTACGGGGGAAGTACTGAAGCTTTCTTT.

The chain links TRBV28 to TRBJ2-7; no clear D gene. Germline V gene lookup returns CDR1 MDHEN and CDR2 SYDVKM. This CDR3 comprises 14 residues. V lost 1 base, J lost 1 base, and 8 bases lay in between. The CDR3 spells CASSLFTVSYEQYF. As DNA, the CDR3 is TGTGCCAGCAGTTTATTCACAGTATCCTACGAGCAGTACTTC.

The chain is built from TRBV2 and TRBJ2-5, with D possibly called TRBD1 or TRBD2 (5 bases each). There are 13 residues in the CDR3. The V gene's germline CDR1 is SNHLY and CDR2 FYNNEI. V was pared by 7 bases and J by 1 base, with 10 bases between. The DNA for the CDR3 is TGTGCCAGCACCCGGGACGGCCAAGAGACCCAGTACTTC. It codes for CASTRDGQETQYF.

The chain recombines TRBV6-1 with TRBJ2-4; 9 positions agree with TRBD1. Trimming removed 4 bases from V and 1 base from J; junction bases left unmatched: 11. This CDR3 has 18 residues. Per germline, CDR1 MNHNS and CDR2 SASEGT. This CDR3 is CASSGRTGVNLAKNIQYF. The CDR3 DNA follows: TGTGCCAGCAGTGGTCGGACAGGGGTCAATCTGGCCAAAAACATTCAGTACTTC.

J is TRBJ2-3 and V is TRBV9; D may correspond to TRBD1 or TRBD2 (5 bases each). V was shortened by 0 bases and J by 0 bases, with 11 bases between the two germline ends. The CDR3 is 16 amino acids. Germline V gene sequence: CDR1 SGDLS, CDR2 YYNGEE. CDR3 coding DNA: TGTGCCAGCAGCGTAGGATCTAGGGACAGCACAGATACGCAGTATTTT. Translation: CASSVGSRDSTDTQYF.

This clone was seen just once. This chain uses TRBV28 with TRBJ1-5; a possible D gene is TRBD1 (6 bases). This CDR3 has 14 amino acids. V lost 5 bases and J lost 1, with 9 bases in between. Per germline, CDR1 MDHEN and CDR2 SYDVKM. This CDR3 reads CASSRTASNQPQHF. The CDR3 DNA follows: TGTGCCAGCAGTCGGACAGCGAGCAATCAGCCCCAGCATTTT.

V and J are TRBV6-5 and TRBJ1-2; D is undetermined. Germline V CDR1 and CDR2: MNHEY, SVGAGI. V was cut by 6 bases and J by 6 bases, with 17 bases left in between. The CDR3 spans 14 residues. The CDR3 DNA reads as TGTGCCAGCAGGGCGCCGTCCGGACCGGATGGCTACACCTTC. Its translation is CASRAPSGPDGYTF.

This chain links TRBV5-1 with TRBJ2-1; D remains ambiguous. V dropped 5 bases and J dropped 8 bases, with 11 bases sitting between them. Germline assignment: CDR1 SGHRS and CDR2 YFSETQ. The CDR3 contains 12 residues. In DNA form, the CDR3 reads TGCGCCAGCAGGGAGTCGTGGGATGAGCAGTTCTTC. This gives the protein CASRESWDEQFF.

V usage is TRBV7-9 and J usage is TRBJ1-3; tentative D call: TRBD1 (5 bases). CDR1 SEHNR and CDR2 FQNEAQ come from the germline V gene (reference sequence). The CDR3 spans 13 residues. Trimming pared 3 bases from V and 4 bases from J, leaving 7 bases between. The CDR3 DNA reads as TGTGCCAGCAGCTTTTGGGGGGGAAACACCATATATTTT. As protein: CASSFWGGNTIYF.

The chain employs TRBV28 and TRBJ2-2; no definite D call. Germline V gene lookup returns CDR1 MDHEN and CDR2 SYDVKM. CDR3 length: 14 residues. Between the trimmed V and J ends, which lost 1 base and 4 bases, there was a span of 7 bases. CDR3 sequence: CASSLFRPTGELFF. In nucleotides, the CDR3 is TGTGCCAGCAGTTTATTTCGGCCCACCGGGGAGCTGTTTTTT.

This rearrangement joins TRBV28 to TRBJ2-5; weak D call: TRBD1 (6 bases). The J call may not be correct, given that the DNA end is closer to TRBJ2-7. CDR3 length equals 15 residues. Germline V gene sequence: CDR1 MDHEN, CDR2 SYDVKM. CDR3 coding DNA: TGTGCCAGCAGTCGGACAGCCATAAGCTCCTACGAGCAGTACTTC. Its protein product is CASSRTAISSYEQYF.

V and J are TRBV6-1 and TRBJ2-7; TRBD2 is a possible D gene (6 bases). Germline CDR1 is MNHNS and CDR2 is SASEGT. Between the trimmed V and J ends, which lost 8 bases and 3 bases, there was a span of 20 bases. The CDR3 consists of 15 residues. The DNA for the CDR3 is TGTGCCAGCTCGGGGCCACCGGGACTTGACTACGAGCAGTACTTC. It yields the protein CASSGPPGLDYEQYF.

The genes are TRBV11-2 and TRBJ2-7; 7 positions match TRBD2. Germline values: CDR1 SGHAT, CDR2 FQNNGV. The CDR3 is made up of 15 amino acids. The V and J ends lost 3 bases and 4 bases, in that order; junction bases with no gene match: 9. The CDR3 spells CASSFRLAVLYEQYF. CDR3 sequence (DNA): TGTGCCAGCAGCTTTAGACTAGCAGTCCTTTACGAGCAGTACTTC.

As DNA, the CDR3 is TGTGCCAGCAGTAAAACGACAGGGGGGCTGTCTGGAAACACCATATATTTT. Encoded protein: CASSKTTGGLSGNTIYF. This chain joins TRBV9 and TRBJ1-3, with 9 bases matching TRBD1. V gave up 5 bases and J gave up 1 base; unmatched junction bases: 10. The CDR3 totals 17 residues. The germline gives CDR1 SGDLS, CDR2 YYNGEE.

This chain uses TRBV19 with TRBJ2-7; 8 bases line up with TRBD1. The CDR3 totals 14 residues. Trimming took 4 bases from V and 2 from J; bases not matched to a gene: 4. Germline V CDR1 and CDR2: LNHDA, SQIVND (reference sequence). CDR3 nucleotide sequence: TGTGCCAGTAGTACCCAGGGGGCAGCCTACGAGCAGTACTTC. Residues: CASSTQGAAYEQYF.

The chain couples TRBV18 to TRBJ2-6; no reliable D call. There are 20 residues in the CDR3. Trimming pared 2 bases from V and 2 bases from J, leaving 22 bases between. Germline V gene sequence: CDR1 KGHSH, CDR2 LQKENI. CDR3 sequence reads: CASSPVGWLYGPAGANVLTF. In DNA, the CDR3 is TGTGCCAGCTCACCAGTGGGTTGGCTCTACGGACCTGCTGGGGCCAACGTCCTGACTTTC.

This chain uses TRBV10-1 with TRBJ2-3, with TRBD2 matching 10 bases. This CDR3 region has 16 residues. Trimming at V came to 3 bases and at J to 5 bases, leaving 8 bases not matched to a gene. Germline CDR1 is WNHNN and CDR2 is SYGVQD (reference sequence). The CDR3 DNA sequence: TGCGCCAGCAGTGAAGGGCTAGCGGGAGCCATAGATACGCAGTATTTT. Its translation is CASSEGLAGAIDTQYF.

The chain combines TRBV5-1 with TRBJ2-2; 8 positions match TRBD1. The length of the CDR3 is 17 residues. In germline, CDR1 is SGHRS, CDR2 YFSETQ. J lost 0 bases, V lost 1 base, and 5 bases had no gene match. CDR3 DNA: TGCGCCAGCAGCTTGCTGTCGGACAGGGCGAACACCGGGGAGCTGTTTTTT. Its protein is CASSLLSDRANTGELFF.

This rearrangement joins TRBV13 to TRBJ2-5, with 8 bases matching TRBD2. The CDR3 totals 16 residues. V shed 3 bases and J 5 bases; nucleotides not matched to a gene: 11. Looked up from germline, CDR1 is PRHDT and CDR2 is FYEKMQ (reference sequence). CDR3: CASSFLLRTGGETQYF. CDR3 DNA sequence: TGTGCCAGCAGCTTCCTCCTCCGAACGGGGGGGGAGACCCAGTACTTC.

The chain links TRBV5-1 to TRBJ2-6, with D perhaps matching TRBD1 or TRBD2 (5 bases each). The CDR3 extends over 16 amino acids. Germline CDR1 and CDR2: SGHRS and YFSETQ. Trimming cost V 1 base and J 6 bases, with 14 bases left between them. CDR3 nucleotide sequence: TGCGCCAGCAGCTTGTGGGGGAATAGGGAGGCCAACGTCCTGACTTTC. Its protein product is CASSLWGNREANVLTF.

This chain joins TRBV19 and TRBJ1-1; the D gene is possibly TRBD1 (6 bases). The CDR3 loop spans 13 amino acids. CDR1 LNHDA and CDR2 SQIVND come from the germline V gene (reference sequence). V lost 6 bases and J 6 bases, leaving 14 bases between the germline ends. This CDR3 reads CASSTGRPAEAFF. The CDR3 DNA is TGTGCCAGTAGCACAGGGAGACCGGCTGAAGCTTTCTTT.

V and J are TRBV4-1 and TRBJ2-6; tentatively, D is TRBD1 (5 bases). CDR1 and CDR2 from the germline V gene are MGHRA and YSYEKL. This CDR3 region has 17 residues. Trimming removed 3 bases at V and 1 base at J, with 13 bases between. Here the CDR3 DNA reads TGCGCCAGCAGCCAGGGCAGGGTGGTGTCTGGGGCCAACGTCCTGACTTTC. It codes for CASSQGRVVSGANVLTF.

The chain is built from TRBV27 and TRBJ2-7, with unresolved D. This CDR3 spans 13 amino acids. Trimming cost V 3 bases and J 0 bases, with 6 bases left between them. The germline gives CDR1 MNHEY, CDR2 SMNVEV (reference sequence). The CDR3 reads CASSFQSSYEQYF. CDR3 DNA: TGTGCCAGCAGTTTCCAGAGCTCCTACGAGCAGTACTTC.

The chain has TRBV28 and TRBJ1-6; D unresolved. The length of the CDR3 is 14 residues. Trimming stripped 6 bases from V and 7 bases from J, with 13 bases between. Germline values: CDR1 MDHEN, CDR2 SYDVKM. The CDR3 bases are TGTGCCAGCAGCCTCTGGCAGGACAATTCACCCCTCCACTTT. It encodes CASSLWQDNSPLHF. Variable domain in full (rest from reference TRBV28 and TRBJ1-6): DVKVTQSSRYLVKRTGEKVFLECVQDMDHENMFWYRQDPGLGLRLIYFSYDVKMKEKGDIPEGYSVSREKKERFSLILESASTNQTSMYLCASSLWQDNSPLHFGNGTRLTVT.

This clone was detected once. The chain recombines TRBV28 with TRBJ2-5; TRBD2 agrees at 8 bases. Germline lookup yields CDR1 MDHEN and CDR2 SYDVKM. The CDR3 length is 13 residues. V was pared by 5 bases and J by 3 bases, with 2 bases of the junction left unmatched. The CDR3 sequence is CASSTSGEETQYF. CDR3 DNA sequence: TGTGCCAGCAGTACTAGCGGAGAAGAGACCCAGTACTTC. Supplemented by reference TRBV28 and TRBJ2-5, the full variable domain reads DVKVTQSSRYLVKRTGEKVFLECVQDMDHENMFWYRQDPGLGLRLIYFSYDVKMKEKGDIPEGYSVSREKKERFSLILESASTNQTSMYLCASSTSGEETQYFGPGTRLLVL.

The CDR3 spells CASSLHENTEAFF. CDR3 nucleotides: TGTGCCAGCAGCTTACACGAGAACACTGAAGCTTTCTTT. The genes are TRBV28 and TRBJ1-1; no clear D. Germline V gene sequence: CDR1 MDHEN, CDR2 SYDVKM. The CDR3 contains 13 residues. V was shortened by 6 bases and J by 1 base, with 9 bases between the two germline ends.